The TCR beta chain under discussion was sequenced for a study of blood T cell repertoires in COVID-19. Study-level background: Italy, Spain and the United States were the sources of the convalescent and acute COVID-19 samples. PBMCs, B-cell-depleted T cells, or T cells provided the cDNA or gDNA that made up the material.

V shed 0 bases, J shed 6 bases, and the junction held 5 bases outside the gene matches. Germline V gene sequence: CDR1 KGHSH, CDR2 LQKENI. The CDR3 extends over 15 amino acids. Authors' analysis steps: Nucleated cell number was recorded as an estimate derived from reference gene primer amplification. TCRdb's copy holds only in-frame clones and misses some; the assay was immunoSEQ multiplex PCR. Clonal size and the V and J genes are those of that table, whereas D and trimming came from the DNA. Of about 200,000 clones listed, approximately 91% are singletons. The sequenced material came from peripheral blood. This chain uses TRBV18 with TRBJ2-1; 7 bases are shared with TRBD1. The sequence came from a young man with active or convalescent COVID-19. The CDR3 bases are TGTGCCAGCTCACCACCCAACAGGGGTGGCAATGAGCAGTTCTTC. Its protein product is CASSPPNRGGNEQFF.